Each of the 13 T cell receptor beta chains below was sequenced from the same sample in a study of regulatory T cells in long-lasting Graves disease. Time point given: newly diagnosed GD, antithyroid drugs for less than 3 months. RNA isolated from PBMCs was used to make the TCR library. The TCR beta library used iRepertoire HTBI primers with Arm-PCR amplification of CDR3. TCRdb ran MiXCR on the multiplex PCR reads and lists one entry per CDR3 protein. The table records about 530,000 distinct CDR3 sequences, 15% to 20% of them present only once. A further study also used this sample, focusing on T cells in Graves' hyperthyroidism and ophthalmopathy.

The sequenced sample was peripheral blood mononuclear cells (PBMCs), obtained at new diagnosis, from a patient treated with antithyroid drugs. The source of these receptors is a woman aged 40 to 65 with Graves disease.

There are many counts of this clonotype. The V and J genes are TRBV7-8 and TRBJ2-7; D is possibly TRBD1 (6 bases). There are 16 residues in the CDR3. The germline gives CDR1 SGHVS, CDR2 FQNEAQ. Trimming took off 5 bases at V and 1 base at J, with 18 bases between the two ends. CDR3 residues: CASSQNQGLWSYEQYF. The CDR3 DNA reads as TGTGCCAGCAGCCAAAATCAGGGGCTTTGGTCCTACGAGCAGTACTTC.

This chain connects TRBV6-1 to TRBJ1-1; weak D call: TRBD1 (6 bases). CDR3 size: 16 residues. The ends were cut back, 8 bases at V and 6 bases at J, with 25 bases in the middle. Germline V CDR1 and CDR2: MNHNS, SASEGT. CDR3 DNA sequence: TGTGCCAGCGGACCACTAGGACAGTCGTTGTGGCCTGAAGCTTTCTTT. Translation gives CASGPLGQSLWPEAFF.

The rearrangement joins TRBV27 to TRBJ1-1; no definite D call. V shed 2 bases and J shed 4 bases, with 11 bases lying between them. CDR3 size: 14 residues. CDR1 and CDR2 (germline): MNHEY, SMNVEV (reference sequence). CDR3 nucleotides: TGTGCCAGCAGTTTAGGGGATGGGAGCACTGAAGCTTTCTTT. It yields the protein CASSLGDGSTEAFF.

Concerning this clonotype: This could be a read error, since a much larger clone is one nucleotide away. The chain employs TRBV28 and TRBJ2-7, with 7 bases aligning to TRBD1. Germline CDR1 is MDHEN and CDR2 is SYDVKM. This CDR3 is 14 amino acids long. V gave up 5 bases and J gave up 5 bases; unmatched junction bases: 9. CDR3 coding DNA: TGTGCCAGCAGTCCATTTGAGGGGGCCAACGAGCAGTACTTC. Its protein is CASSPFEGANEQYF.

The rearrangement uses TRBV19 and TRBJ2-3, with no clear D. Judging by the DNA end, TRBJ2-5 fits better; the J call may be wrong. The CDR3 covers 14 residues. Germline CDR1 and CDR2: LNHDA and SQIVND (reference sequence). CDR3 nucleotides: TGTGCCAGTAGTAGTCTTGTGGGCTGGGAGACCCAGTACTTC. Protein sequence: CASSSLVGWETQYF.

The rearrangement links TRBV12-3 or TRBV12-4 to TRBJ2-2; possible D gene TRBD1, 5 bases. The CDR3 extends over 14 amino acids. With 6 bases removed from V and 6 bases from J, the gap between germline ends came to 14 bases. CDR3 DNA: TGTGCCAGCAGGCCGCCCCTCAGGGCCGGGGAGCTGTTTTTT. It is translated as CASRPPLRAGELFF.

The chain employs TRBV11-2 and TRBJ2-5; TRBD1 matches 11 bases. Germline values: CDR1 SGHAT, CDR2 FQNNGV. This CDR3 contains 14 residues. Trimming at V came to 1 base and at J to 7 bases, leaving 2 bases not matched to a gene. The CDR3 nucleotides are TGTGCCAGCAGCTTAGGGACAGGGGGCCGGACCCAGTACTTC. Amino acid sequence: CASSLGTGGRTQYF.

This clonotype was counted at least ten times. The chain couples TRBV18 to TRBJ1-2; 12 positions agree with TRBD1. With V trimmed by 2 bases and J by 4 bases, 2 bases remained unmatched. There are 15 residues in the CDR3. Germline values: CDR1 KGHSH, CDR2 LQKENI. The CDR3 nucleotides read TGTGCCAGCTCACCAGGGACAGGGGGCGTCTATGGCTACACCTTC. It translates to CASSPGTGGVYGYTF.

The table lists this clonotype with a few counts. V gene TRBV5-5 combines with J gene TRBJ2-7; weak D call: TRBD2 (7 bases). Germline CDR1 SGHKS, CDR2 YYEKEE (reference sequence). V shed 7 bases and J shed 1 base, with 21 bases lying between them. The CDR3 totals 16 residues. As DNA, the CDR3 is TGTGCCAGCGGGGGGGCAGGGGAGGTATTTTCCTACGAGCAGTACTTC. This translates into CASGGAGEVFSYEQYF.

As for this clonotype: A much larger clone is a single base away; this may be a read error. J is TRBJ2-7 and V is TRBV11-2, with 7 positions matching TRBD1. The germline V gene has CDR1 SGHAT and CDR2 FQNNGV. The V and J ends lost 6 bases and 7 bases, in that order; junction bases with no gene match: 27. There are 19 residues in the CDR3. CDR3 sequence: CASSHPRGQLKELANEQYF. In DNA, the CDR3 is TGTGCCAGCAGTCATCCAAGGGGGCAGCTCAAGGAGTTGGCCAATGAGCAGTACTTC.

This chain joins TRBV6-1 and TRBJ1-4; 9 positions agree with TRBD1. From germline, CDR1 is MNHNS and CDR2 SASEGT. The CDR3 spans 16 residues. The trim removed 6 bases at V and 2 bases at J, leaving 7 bases unmatched. The CDR3 DNA reads TGTGCCAGCAGACCACAGGGGGCCTCGACTAATGAAAAACTGTTTTTT. Translation: CASRPQGASTNEKLFF.

This clonotype was seen a handful of times. The chain carries TRBV12-3 or TRBV12-4 and TRBJ1-4; 9 bases agree with TRBD1. With V trimmed by 4 bases and J by 8 bases, 8 bases remained unmatched. The CDR3 spans 15 residues. CDR3 nucleotides: TGTGCCAGCAGTTCACAACAGGGGGCTCGGGAAAAACTGTTTTTT. Its protein is CASSSQQGAREKLFF.

Note on this clonotype: With a much larger clone just one base away, this may be a read error. The chain links TRBV7-2 to TRBJ2-5; 11 bases map to TRBD2. The CDR3 loop spans 17 amino acids. Per germline, CDR1 SGHTA and CDR2 FQGNSA. The CDR3 loop is CASSFPFSGGAAETQCF. As DNA, the CDR3 is TGTGCCAGCAGCTTCCCCTTTAGCGGGGGGGCAGCAGAGACCCAGTGCTTC. The whole variable domain, remainder taken from reference TRBV7-2 and TRBJ2-5, is GAGVSQSPSNKVTEKGKDVELRCDPISGHTALYWYRQSLGQGLEFLIYFQGNSAPDKSGLPSDRFSAERTGGSVSTLTIQRTQQEDSAVYLCASSFPFSGGAAETQCFGPGTRLLVL.